This T cell receptor (beta chain) was found in a study of breast tumors, draining lymph nodes, adjacent tissues. Study-level findings and limits: Luminal-like breast cancer showed significantly greater tumor-nontumor repertoire similarity than basal-like breast cancer did. That most tumor T cells come from lymph nodes remained unproven.

Turning to this clonotype: The target antigen is unknown.

V dropped 4 bases and J dropped 5 bases, with 11 bases sitting between them. Germline CDR1 reads MDHEN; CDR2 reads SYDVKM. The CDR3 is 14 residues long. TCRdb called the multiplex PCR reads again in MiXCR, with one record for every CDR3 protein. The table lists about 60,000 distinct CDR3 sequences, roughly 50% of them singletons. This TCR came from a female donor with breast cancer. Some clones in this sample may be carry-over from other donors' samples. The chain uses TRBV28 and TRBJ1-4; possibly TRBD1 for D (5 bases). Material: breast tumor tissue. CDR3 amino acids: CASSSGSQNEKLFF. As DNA, the CDR3 is TGTGCCAGCAGTTCAGGGTCCCAAAATGAAAAACTGTTTTTT.